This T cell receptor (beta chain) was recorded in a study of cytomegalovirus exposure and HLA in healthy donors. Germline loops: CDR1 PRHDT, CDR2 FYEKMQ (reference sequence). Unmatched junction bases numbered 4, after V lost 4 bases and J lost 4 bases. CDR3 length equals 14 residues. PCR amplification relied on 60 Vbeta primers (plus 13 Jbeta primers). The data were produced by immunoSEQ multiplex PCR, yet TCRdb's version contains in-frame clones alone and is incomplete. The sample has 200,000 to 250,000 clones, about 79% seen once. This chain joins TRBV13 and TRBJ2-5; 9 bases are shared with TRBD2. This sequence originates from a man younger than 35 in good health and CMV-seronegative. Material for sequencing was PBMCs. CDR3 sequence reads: CASSSWTSVETQYF. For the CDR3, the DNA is TGTGCCAGCAGCTCCTGGACTAGCGTAGAGACCCAGTACTTC.